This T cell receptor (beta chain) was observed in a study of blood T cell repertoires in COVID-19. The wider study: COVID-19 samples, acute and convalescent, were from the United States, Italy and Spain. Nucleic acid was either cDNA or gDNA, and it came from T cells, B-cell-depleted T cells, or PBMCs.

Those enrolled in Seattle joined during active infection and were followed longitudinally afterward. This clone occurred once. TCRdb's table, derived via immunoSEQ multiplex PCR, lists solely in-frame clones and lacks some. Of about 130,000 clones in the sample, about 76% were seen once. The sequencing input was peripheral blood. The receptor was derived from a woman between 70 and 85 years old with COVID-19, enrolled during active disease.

For the CDR3, the DNA is TGTGCCAGCAGCTTAACCCGGGGAAACACCATATATTTT. Its translation: CASSLTRGNTIYF. The rearrangement joins TRBV7-2 to TRBJ1-3, with no clear D. Germline CDR1 SGHTA, CDR2 FQGNSA. This CDR3 comprises 13 residues. V was cut by 2 bases and J by 4 bases, with 6 bases left in between.